The clone carrying this T cell receptor beta chain was seen many times. This entry belongs to a study of blood T cells in healthy people across ages. For the second PCR, which ran for roughly 7 to 11 cycles, a sample-barcoded 5' primer and a J-beta primer mix were used. TCRdb itself ran the 5' RACE reads through MiXCR, one entry per CDR3 protein. The repertoire holds some 900,000 distinct CDR3 sequences, with 29% as singletons. CDR1 and CDR2 (germline): SGDLS, YYNGEE. The CDR3 totals 14 residues. V was pared by 0 bases and J by 3 bases, with 10 bases between. This clonotype was sampled from a woman older than 75 in good health. This chain joins TRBV9 and TRBJ2-7, with D possibly TRBD1 on 5 matching bases. The specimen sequenced was blood. In DNA form, the CDR3 reads TGTGCCAGCAGCGTAGGGCAGGGAAACTACGAGCAGTACTTC. This translates into CASSVGQGNYEQYF.